Here is one T cell receptor beta chain with its context. The data stem from a study of identifying expanded T cells in peripheral blood. This CDR3 has 13 residues. Deletions cut 5 bases from V and 6 bases from J, with 8 bases between. CDR1 is SGHTA and CDR2 is FQGNSA in the germline V gene. Clones were sequenced by immunoSEQ multiplex PCR, and TCRdb holds only the in-frame ones, with some missing. The data contain approximately 100,000 clones, 87% of them singletons. This receptor was taken from a person aged 18-70 years in good health. The source material was blood. The chain carries TRBV7-2 and TRBJ1-6; D ambiguous. CDR3 in amino acids: CASSRPSNSPLHF. CDR3 coding DNA: TGTGCCAGCAGCCGGCCTTCTAATTCACCCCTCCACTTT.